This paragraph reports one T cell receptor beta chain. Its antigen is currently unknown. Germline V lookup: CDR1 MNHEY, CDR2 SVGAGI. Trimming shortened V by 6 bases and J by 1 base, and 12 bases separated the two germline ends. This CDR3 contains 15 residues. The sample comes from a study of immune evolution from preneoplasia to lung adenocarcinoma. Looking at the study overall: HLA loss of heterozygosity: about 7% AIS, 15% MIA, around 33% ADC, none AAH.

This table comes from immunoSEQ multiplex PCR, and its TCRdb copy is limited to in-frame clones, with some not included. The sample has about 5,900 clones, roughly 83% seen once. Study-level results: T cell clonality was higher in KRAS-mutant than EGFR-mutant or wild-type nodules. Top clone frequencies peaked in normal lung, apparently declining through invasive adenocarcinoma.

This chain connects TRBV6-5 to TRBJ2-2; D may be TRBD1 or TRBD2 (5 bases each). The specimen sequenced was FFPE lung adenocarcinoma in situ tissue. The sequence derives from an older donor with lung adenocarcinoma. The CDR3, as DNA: TGTGCCAGCAGAACCGGGACCGTGAACACCGGGGAGCTGTTTTTT. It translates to CASRTGTVNTGELFF.